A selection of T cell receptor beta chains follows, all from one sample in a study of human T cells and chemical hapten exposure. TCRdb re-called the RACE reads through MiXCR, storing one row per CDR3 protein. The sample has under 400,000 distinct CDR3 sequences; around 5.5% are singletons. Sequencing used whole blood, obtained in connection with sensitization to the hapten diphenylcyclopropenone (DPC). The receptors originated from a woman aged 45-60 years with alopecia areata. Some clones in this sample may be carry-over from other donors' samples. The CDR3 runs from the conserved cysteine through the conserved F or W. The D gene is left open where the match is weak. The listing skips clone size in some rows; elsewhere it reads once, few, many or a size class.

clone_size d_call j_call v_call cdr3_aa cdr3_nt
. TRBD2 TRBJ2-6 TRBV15 CATSREGGAPGANVLTF TGTGCCACCAGCAGAGAGGGAGGGGCGCCTGGGGCCAACGTCCTGACTTTC
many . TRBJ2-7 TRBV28 CASGPYEQYF TGTGCCAGTGGCCCCTACGAGCAGTACTTC
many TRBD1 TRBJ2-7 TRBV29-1 CSVTGDLSYEQYF TGCAGCGTGACAGGGGACCTTTCCTACGAGCAGTACTTC
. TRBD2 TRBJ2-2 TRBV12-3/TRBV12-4 CASSPRTLPGGTGELFF TGTGCCAGCAGTCCTAGAACCCTCCCGGGGGGGACCGGGGAGCTGTTTTTT
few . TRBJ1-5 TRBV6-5 CASSPLTGNQPQHF TGTGCCAGCAGCCCCCTCACAGGGAATCAGCCCCAGCATTTT
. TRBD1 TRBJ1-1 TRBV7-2 CASSSGKNDRGPRGVNTEAFF TGTGCCAGCAGCTCAGGAAAGAACGACAGGGGACCAAGAGGAGTGAACACTGAAGCTTTCTTT
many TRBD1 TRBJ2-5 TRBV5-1 CASSTIPGQQETQYF TGCGCCAGCAGCACGATACCGGGACAGCAAGAGACCCAGTACTTC
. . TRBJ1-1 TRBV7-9 CASSLNSRVRAFF TGTGCCAGCAGCTTAAACAGCCGAGTCCGCGCTTTCTTT
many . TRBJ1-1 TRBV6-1 CASSPFRTEAFF TGTGCCAGCAGTCCCTTCAGGACTGAAGCTTTCTTT
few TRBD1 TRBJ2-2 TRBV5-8 CASSPGQGEDTGELFF TGTGCCAGCAGCCCTGGACAGGGGGAGGACACCGGGGAGCTGTTTTTT
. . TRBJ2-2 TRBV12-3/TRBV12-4 CASSLRAGQAYTGELFF TGTGCCAGCAGTTTAAGGGCAGGGCAAGCGTACACCGGGGAGCTGTTTTTT
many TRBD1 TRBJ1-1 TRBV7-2 CASSFRTGGNTEAFF TGTGCCAGCAGCTTTCGGACAGGCGGGAACACTGAAGCTTTCTTT
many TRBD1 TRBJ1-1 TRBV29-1 CSVRDRGLMDTEAFF TGCAGCGTCCGGGACAGGGGGCTCATGGACACTGAAGCTTTCTTT
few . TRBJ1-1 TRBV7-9 CASRTDGLNTEAFF TGTGCCAGCAGAACGGACGGACTGAACACTGAAGCTTTCTTT
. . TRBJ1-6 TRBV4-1 CASSPSPGASPLHF TGCGCCAGCAGCCCGAGTCCAGGGGCTTCACCCCTCCACTTT
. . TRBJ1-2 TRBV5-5 CASSSPDANYGYTF TGTGCCAGCAGCTCCCCGGATGCTAACTATGGCTACACCTTC
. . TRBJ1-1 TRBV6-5 CASSYADEAFF TGTGCCAGCAGTTATGCGGATGAAGCTTTCTTT
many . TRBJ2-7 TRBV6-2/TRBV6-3 CASSPGRTLTYEQYF TGTGCCAGCAGCCCAGGAAGGACCCTCACCTACGAGCAGTACTTC
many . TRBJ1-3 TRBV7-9 CASSRGRTSGNTIYF TGTGCCAGCAGCCGTGGGCGAACCTCTGGAAACACCATATATTTT
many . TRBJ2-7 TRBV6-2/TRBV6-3 CASSSIPYEQYF TGTGCCAGCAGTTCTATACCCTACGAGCAGTACTTC
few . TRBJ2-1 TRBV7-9 CASSLARALSNEQFF TGTGCCAGCAGCTTAGCGCGGGCCCTTTCCAATGAGCAGTTCTTC
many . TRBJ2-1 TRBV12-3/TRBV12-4 CASAPNEQFF TGTGCCAGCGCACCGAATGAGCAGTTCTTC
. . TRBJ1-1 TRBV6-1 CASSDPMNTEAFF TGTGCCAGCAGTGACCCAATGAACACTGAAGCTTTCTTT
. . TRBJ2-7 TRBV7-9 CASKVDSASPYEQYF TGTGCCAGCAAAGTGGATAGCGCATCACCCTACGAGCAGTACTTC
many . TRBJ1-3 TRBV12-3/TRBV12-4 CASSEDRASGNTIYF TGTGCCAGCAGTGAAGACCGAGCCTCTGGAAACACCATATATTTT
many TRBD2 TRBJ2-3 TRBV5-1 CASSLAGREGTDTQYF TGCGCCAGCAGCTTGGCCGGGCGGGAGGGCACAGATACGCAGTATTTT
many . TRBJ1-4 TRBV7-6 CASSPGGEIEKLFF TGTGCCAGCAGCCCCGGGGGCGAGATTGAAAAACTGTTTTTT
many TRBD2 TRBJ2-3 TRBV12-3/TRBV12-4 CASVGLAGFRDTQYF TGTGCCAGCGTCGGACTAGCGGGATTCAGAGATACGCAGTATTTT
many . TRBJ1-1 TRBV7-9 CASSLAGQKGLEYAFF TGTGCCAGCAGCTTAGCAGGCCAGAAGGGGCTGGAATATGCTTTCTTT
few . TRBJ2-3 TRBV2 CASSGGRGITDTQYF TGTGCCAGCAGCGGGGGCCGGGGTATCACAGATACGCAGTATTTT
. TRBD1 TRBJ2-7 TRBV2 CASSGTGEVGEQYF TGTGCCAGCAGTGGGACAGGGGAAGTGGGCGAGCAGTACTTC
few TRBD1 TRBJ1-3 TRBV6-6 CASSTGVGNTIYF TGTGCCAGCAGTACAGGGGTCGGAAACACCATATATTTT
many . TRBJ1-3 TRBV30 CAWSRNTIYF TGTGCCTGGTCAAGAAACACCATATATTTT
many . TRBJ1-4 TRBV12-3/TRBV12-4 CASSLAGVEEKLFF TGTGCCAGCAGTTTAGCAGGGGTGGAAGAAAAACTGTTTTTT
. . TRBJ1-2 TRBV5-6 CASSVTGYTF TGTGCCAGCAGCGTGACTGGCTACACCTTC
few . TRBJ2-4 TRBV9 CASSPSFGGAGIQYF TGTGCCAGCAGCCCGTCATTCGGAGGGGCCGGCATTCAGTACTTC
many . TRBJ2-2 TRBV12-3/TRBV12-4 CASSLLVGMNTGELFF TGTGCCAGCAGTTTGCTCGTGGGGATGAACACCGGGGAGCTGTTTTTT
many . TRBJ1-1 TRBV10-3 CAISDRDVNAEAFF TGTGCCATCAGTGACAGGGATGTGAACGCTGAAGCTTTCTTT
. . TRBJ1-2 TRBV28 CASTVGALKGYTF TGTGCCAGCACCGTTGGGGCGCTAAAAGGCTACACCTTC
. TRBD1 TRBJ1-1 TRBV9 CASSTNRDRGLNTEAFF TGTGCCAGCAGCACCAACCGGGACAGGGGACTGAACACTGAAGCTTTCTTT
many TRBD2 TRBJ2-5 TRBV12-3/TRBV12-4 CASSRGLAGQETQYF TGTGCCAGCAGTCGGGGACTAGCGGGACAAGAGACCCAGTACTTC
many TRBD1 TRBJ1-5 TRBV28 CASSPDRGSNQPQHF TGTGCCAGCAGTCCGGACAGGGGTAGCAATCAGCCCCAGCATTTT
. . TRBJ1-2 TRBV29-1 CSVEAPNYGYTF TGCAGCGTTGAGGCACCCAACTATGGCTACACCTTC
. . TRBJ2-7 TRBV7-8 CASSLARVSEQYF TGTGCCAGCAGCTTAGCTAGGGTATCCGAGCAGTACTTC
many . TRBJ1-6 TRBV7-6 CASSLVWGQGSPLHF TGTGCCAGCAGCTTAGTTTGGGGGCAAGGTTCACCCCTCCACTTT
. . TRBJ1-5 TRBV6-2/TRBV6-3 CASSPGRYSNQPQHF TGTGCCAGCAGTCCCGGACGGTATAGCAATCAGCCCCAGCATTTT
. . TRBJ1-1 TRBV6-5 CASSNLAEAFF TGTGCCAGCTCCAACTTGGCGGAAGCTTTCTTT
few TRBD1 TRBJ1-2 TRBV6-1 CASITGRRTGAYGYTF TGTGCCAGCATCACCGGGAGGAGGACAGGCGCCTATGGCTACACCTTC
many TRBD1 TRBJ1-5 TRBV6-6 CASSSAGTGGNQPQHF TGTGCCAGCAGTTCCGCCGGGACAGGAGGCAACCAGCCCCAGCATTTT
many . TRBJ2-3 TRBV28 CASSFRGAGTDTQYF TGTGCCAGCAGTTTTAGAGGGGCCGGAACAGATACGCAGTATTTT
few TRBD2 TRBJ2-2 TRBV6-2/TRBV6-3 CASRTLAGGNGELFF TGTGCCAGCAGAACCCTAGCGGGAGGGAACGGGGAGCTGTTTTTT
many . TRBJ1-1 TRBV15 CATSRITGKAFF TGTGCCACCAGCAGGATTACAGGGAAGGCTTTCTTT
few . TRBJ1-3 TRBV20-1 CSARIRRNSGNTIYF TGCAGTGCTAGAATTCGGAGAAACTCTGGAAACACCATATATTTT
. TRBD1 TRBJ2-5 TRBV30 CAWNPPGTGGFGGQYF TGTGCCTGGAATCCTCCCGGGACAGGGGGTTTCGGGGGCCAGTACTTC
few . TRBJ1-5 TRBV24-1 CATSSRGNQPQHF TGTGCCACCAGTTCGCGTGGCAATCAGCCCCAGCATTTT
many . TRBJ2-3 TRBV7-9 CASSREPAVLTDTQYF TGTGCCAGCAGCCGAGAACCGGCGGTCCTCACAGATACGCAGTATTTT
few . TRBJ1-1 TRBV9 CASTHGGGETEAFF TGTGCCAGCACCCATGGGGGGGGTGAAACTGAAGCTTTCTTT
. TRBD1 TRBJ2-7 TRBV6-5 CASSSRQGSPYEQYF TGTGCCAGCAGTTCCCGACAGGGGAGCCCCTACGAGCAGTACTTC
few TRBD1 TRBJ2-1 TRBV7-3 CASSWTGTGYNEQFF TGTGCCAGCAGCTGGACCGGGACAGGCTACAATGAGCAGTTCTTC